This TCR beta chain appears in the sequencing data of a study of T cells in Graves' hyperthyroidism and ophthalmopathy. RNA transcripts provided the source from which TCR beta CDR3 regions were amplified. The primer set for the first-round RT-PCR of the TCR CDR3 was HTBI. In TCRdb, the multiplex PCR reads were re-called with MiXCR into one record per CDR3 protein. Here the sample spans about 200,000 distinct CDR3 sequences, about 15% being singletons. Thyroid ultrasound, orbital computed tomography, clinical symptoms, and serum thyroxine and TRAb underpinned diagnoses. V lost 5 bases and J lost 4; bases outside the gene matches: 11. Looked up from germline, CDR1 is LGHDT and CDR2 is YNNKEL (reference sequence). The CDR3 sequence is 16 residues long.

The sample taken for sequencing was blood. The TCR originated in a woman in her fifties or sixties with Graves' hyperthyroidism. The chain recombines TRBV3-1 with TRBJ1-3; 7 nucleotides line up with TRBD1. This CDR3 is CASSLLTTGRGNTIYF. CDR3 DNA sequence: TGTGCCAGCAGCTTATTAACGACAGGGAGGGGAAACACCATATATTTT.